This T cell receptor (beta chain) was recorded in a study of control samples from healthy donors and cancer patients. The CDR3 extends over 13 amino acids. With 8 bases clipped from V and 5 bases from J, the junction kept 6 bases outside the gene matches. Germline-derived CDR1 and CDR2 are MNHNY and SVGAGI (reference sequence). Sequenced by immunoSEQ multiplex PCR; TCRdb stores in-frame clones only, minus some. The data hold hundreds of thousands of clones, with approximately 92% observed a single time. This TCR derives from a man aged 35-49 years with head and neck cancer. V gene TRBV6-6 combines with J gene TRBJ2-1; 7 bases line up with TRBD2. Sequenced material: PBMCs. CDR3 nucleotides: TGTGCCAGCGTTACGGGAGGAGACAATGAGCAGTTCTTC. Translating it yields CASVTGGDNEQFF.